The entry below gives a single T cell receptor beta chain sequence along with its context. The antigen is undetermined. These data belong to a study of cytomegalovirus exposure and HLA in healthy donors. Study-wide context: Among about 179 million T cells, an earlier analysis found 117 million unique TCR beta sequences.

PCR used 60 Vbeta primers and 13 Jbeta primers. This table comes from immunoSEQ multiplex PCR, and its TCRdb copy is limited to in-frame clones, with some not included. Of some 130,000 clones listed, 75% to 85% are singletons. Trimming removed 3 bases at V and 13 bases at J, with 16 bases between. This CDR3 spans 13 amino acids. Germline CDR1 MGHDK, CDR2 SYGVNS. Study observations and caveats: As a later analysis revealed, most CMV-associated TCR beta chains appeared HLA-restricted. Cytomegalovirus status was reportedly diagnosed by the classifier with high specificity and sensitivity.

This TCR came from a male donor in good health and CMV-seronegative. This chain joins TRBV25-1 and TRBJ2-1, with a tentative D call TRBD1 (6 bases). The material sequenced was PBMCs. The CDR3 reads CASSEGARTQQFF. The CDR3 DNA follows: TGTGCCAGCAGTGAGGGGGCCCGGACTCAACAGTTCTTC.